This TCR beta chain came from a study of OX40 agonist ivuxolimab in advanced cancers. Study-level background: Subjects had a mean age of about 57 years, with a range of about 20 to 85; 82.7% were male. Two patients with cutaneous melanoma and one with hepatocellular carcinoma, three in total, showed partial responses.

The method was immunoSEQ multiplex PCR; TCRdb's version includes in-frame clones alone and lacks a portion of them. Of 97,000 or so clones listed, 90% are singletons. CDR1 LNHDA and CDR2 SQIVND come from the germline V gene (reference sequence). The length of the CDR3 is 15 residues. Between the trimmed V and J ends, which lost 3 bases and 1 base, there was a span of 7 bases. Material: CD4+ or CD8+ T cells sorted from blood, obtained in a trial of the OX40 agonist ivuxolimab. This TCR derives from an adult with an advanced solid tumor such as melanoma, head and neck, liver or kidney cancer. The chain employs TRBV19 and TRBJ2-6; maybe TRBD1 (5 bases). The CDR3 DNA sequence: TGTGCCAGTAGTATCCAGGGTTCTGGGGCCAACGTCCTGACTTTC. It specifies CASSIQGSGANVLTF. The full variable domain, with the rest looked up from reference TRBV19 and TRBJ2-6, is DGGITQSPKYLFRKEGQNVTLSCEQNLNHDAMYWYRQDPGQGLRLIYYSQIVNDFQKGDIAEGYSVSREKKESFPLTVTSAQKNPTAFYLCASSIQGSGANVLTFGAGSRLTVL.